Below, one T cell receptor (beta chain) is given with its context. What antigen it recognizes has not been identified. Qualities for individual bases were not recorded, and no much larger clone is one base off. Using the immunoSEQ two-step multiplex PCR at survey-level depth, TRB CDR3 regions were amplified from genomic DNA. To estimate template counts and remove amplification bias, each PCR was spiked with synthetic inline TR CDR3 controls covering all V-J pairings. Reads went through processing to reduce amplification and sequencing bias, and quantification was done against synthetic TR CDR3 analogs. The study's own analysis went as follows. Raw data were processed in ImmunoSEQ Analyzer, with out-of-frame sequences and CDR3s containing stop codons removed, and gene names were assigned according to IMGT nomenclature. Normalized Shannon entropy, defined as 1 minus Pielou's evenness, was used to summarize repertoire diversity. TRB sequences were considered identical only when V gene, J gene and CDR3 were shared. Public PML clonotypes were CDR3s found in two or more PML-onset samples but not found earlier, in controls, or in public databases. CDR3 amino acid composition by position was analyzed with Skylign using the observed count method. TCRdb's version of the immuneACCESS table is confined to in-frame rearrangements and falls short of the full clone set. An unresolved V gene accounts for under half of the shortfall where checked; the remainder is of unknown origin. D and trimming were read from the DNA, whereas the V and J calls and clone size are those reported in that table. Counted in this sample were 25,000 to 35,000 clones; roughly 84% of them appeared once. Under 4% of the sample goes to the ten largest clones.

According to the study, the label for this sample's time point signals: time of PML onset. The sample's treatment or condition, from its label and the paper: on natalizumab therapy at sampling. PML was diagnosed from clinical and MRI findings and confirmed by detection of JC virus DNA in cerebrospinal fluid. In the natalizumab-treated patients, PML was found to develop after between 16 and 56 months of natalizumab therapy. All listed patients had previously received interferon beta, and all PML patients were female. Blood samples at T3 were obtained at the time of PML onset. Isolation of peripheral blood mononuclear cells was performed by Ficoll-Hypaque density gradient centrifugation. The germline V gene (reference sequence) specifies LNHDA as CDR1 and SQIVND as CDR2. The CDR3 holds 11 amino acids from the cysteine to the phenylalanine. Only the CDR3 part of the read is kept: 33 bases, read in frame from the first base. V is shortened by 4 bases, J by 4 bases, and the region joining them spans 3 bases.

The entry originates in a study of multiple sclerosis patients with progressive multifocal leukoencephalopathy (dated by TCRdb to between 2018 and 2021). Broadly, across the study: Peripheral T and B cells were examined in MS patients who developed PML (4 under natalizumab, 1 after alemtuzumab) and in treated patients who did not develop PML. Two patients on natalizumab who later developed PML were tracked over time from before therapy, through 6 and 12 months, up to PML onset. The study aimed to detect JC virus-specific or public T-cell expansions arising at the time of PML onset. Overall study outcomes, separate from this receptor: Although TRB clones above 0.5% frequency turned up only in PML patients, the clones expanded at PML onset were already present before and during natalizumab therapy. Because the cohort was small and descriptive, it remained unclear whether the findings reflect JC virus infection or general immunocompromise. Lower normalized Shannon entropy suggested less diverse TRB repertoires in most PML patients, whereas the natalizumab-treated controls showed values near 1. Analysis was restricted to peripheral blood, although for natalizumab-associated PML, cerebrospinal fluid or brain lymphocytes might be more informative. At the time PML developed, no common TRBV or TRBJ gene usage or preferential TRBV-TRBJ pairings were detected.

This receptor was taken from a human donor with progressive multifocal leukoencephalopathy. The V and J genes are TRBV19 and TRBJ2-3; no confident D gene assignment can be made. Sequenced material: PBMCs, taken from a patient treated with natalizumab. The CDR3 region: CASSTPDTQYF. In nucleotides, the sequence is TGTGCCAGTAGTACACCAGATACGCAGTATTTT.